This T cell receptor beta chain was recovered during a study of human T cells and chemical hapten exposure. The sample holds many counts of this clonotype. Antigen: not known. The CDR3 is 11 amino acids. V was shortened by 2 bases and J by 2 bases, with 3 bases between the two germline ends. Germline V gene sequence: CDR1 GTSNPN, CDR2 SVGIG (reference sequence). As the library was built, unique molecular identifiers were attached to individual cDNA molecules. Original data processing: Between roughly 20,000 and 690,600 TCRs appeared in each sample, and the median stood at roughly 95,000. TCRdb independently ran MiXCR on the RACE reads; one entry per CDR3 protein. These V and J calls derive from TCRdb rather than the authors' analysis. The table has over 85,000 distinct CDR3 sequences, under 14% seen once; the top ten hold more than 2.5%. Study results and limitations: The number of TCRs over 1 in 1000 frequency stayed unchanged after DPC.

Time point specified: pre-sensitization, week 0. Treatment defined: therapeutic diphenylcyclopropenone sensitization with weekly scalp DPC. From whole blood left unfractionated, total RNA was extracted. The sequence was obtained from a woman aged 55 to 70 with alopecia areata. Some clones in this sample may be carry-over from other donors' samples. Sequenced here: whole blood, sampled in connection with sensitization to the hapten diphenylcyclopropenone (DPC). The V and J genes are TRBV30 and TRBJ1-1; no clear D. The CDR3 reads CAWSFNTEAFF. The CDR3 bases are TGTGCCTGGAGTTTTAACACTGAAGCTTTCTTT.